This T cell receptor beta chain came from a study of T cell changes during pregnancy in multiple sclerosis. The CDR3 covers 11 residues. The V gene's germline CDR1 is SQVTM and CDR2 ANQGSEA. The V gene lost 7 bases and the J gene lost 2 bases, with 9 bases spanning the gap. Data came from immunoSEQ multiplex PCR; TCRdb stores just in-frame clones and leaves some out. The sample has 85,000 to 130,000 clones, just under 95% seen once. This chain links TRBV29-1 with TRBJ2-7; TRBD1 might be the D (6 bases). The source material was peripheral blood, sampled after pregnancy. This TCR was recovered from a female donor with multiple sclerosis, enrolled in a pregnancy study. This chain's CDR3 is CSGRGPYEQYF. The CDR3 coding sequence is TGCAGCGGCAGGGGACCCTACGAGCAGTACTTC.